These 14 T cell receptor beta chains share one sample of origin, sequenced in a study of control samples from healthy donors and cancer patients. Sequencing was performed with immunoSEQ multiplex PCR; in TCRdb, only in-frame clones are kept and a portion is missing. Of fewer than 200,000 clones detected, 70% to 90% appear once; the ten largest clones hold 12%. Sequenced sample: blood. All receptors come from a young man in good health.

The chain uses TRBV27 and TRBJ2-1; TRBD2 aligns across 12 bases. Germline assignment: CDR1 MNHEY and CDR2 SMNVEV (reference sequence). The CDR3 extends over 17 amino acids. J was trimmed by 5 bases and V by 6 bases; bases with no gene match: 11. The CDR3 coding sequence is TGTGCCAGCAGGGAACTAGCGGGAGGTATCCGTGACAATGAGCAGTTCTTC. Translating it yields CASRELAGGIRDNEQFF.

Concerning this clone itself: Within the sample, other DNA sequences also encode this same CDR3. The gene calls are TRBV6-5 and TRBJ1-4; D is undetermined. CDR3 length equals 13 residues. The V end was cut by 0 bases, the J end by 8 bases, with 7 bases between. The V gene's germline CDR1 is MNHEY and CDR2 SVGAGI. CDR3 sequence: CASSYSIREKLFF. The CDR3 DNA reads TGTGCCAGCAGTTACTCGATCCGAGAAAAACTGTTTTTT.

The genes are TRBV6-5 and TRBJ1-2; 11 bases fit TRBD1. This CDR3 has 14 amino acids. Germline V gene data show CDR1 as MNHEY and CDR2 as SVGAGI. J was trimmed by 5 bases and V by 7 bases; bases with no gene match: 6. The CDR3 is CASITDRGRYGYTF. Written as DNA, the CDR3 is TGTGCCAGCATTACGGACAGGGGGCGTTATGGCTACACCTTC.

This chain uses TRBV28 with TRBJ1-5; D remains unclear. The V end was cut by 9 bases, the J end by 0 bases, with 9 bases between. Germline-derived CDR1 and CDR2 are MDHEN and SYDVKM. The CDR3 has 13 residues. The CDR3 DNA reads TGTGCCAGTGGGGTTGCTAGCAATCAGCCCCAGCATTTT. Translated, it gives CASGVASNQPQHF.

The V and J genes are TRBV4-2 and TRBJ2-5, with 13 bases identical to TRBD2. The V segment lost 3 bases and the J segment 3 bases; nucleotides outside the gene matches: 4. This CDR3 is built from 16 residues. Germline V gene sequence: CDR1 LGHNA, CDR2 YNFKEQ. The CDR3 loop reads CASSQTGTSGEETQYF. DNA of the CDR3: TGTGCCAGCAGCCAGACCGGGACTAGCGGGGAAGAGACCCAGTACTTC.

The chain couples TRBV14 to TRBJ2-7, with D perhaps matching TRBD1 or TRBD2 (5 bases each). Germline V gene sequence: CDR1 SGHDN, CDR2 FVKESK. V dropped 0 bases and J dropped 6 bases, with 12 bases sitting between them. This CDR3 comprises 14 residues. In nucleotides, the CDR3 is TGTGCCAGCAGCCAAGACAGGGAGATAAGCGAGCAGTACTTC. The encoded protein is CASSQDREISEQYF.

For this clone: The same CDR3 can be traced to other DNA sequences in this sample. This chain connects TRBV12-3 or TRBV12-4 to TRBJ2-3; D gene ambiguous. The CDR3 totals 12 residues. V shed 3 bases and J shed 3 bases, with 4 bases lying between them. The CDR3 region is CASSFNTDTQYF. The CDR3 coding sequence is TGTGCCAGCAGTTTCAATACAGATACGCAGTATTTT.

This clone was seen just once. The chain is built from TRBV14 and TRBJ1-2; D gene unclear. The ends were cut back, 1 base at V and 8 bases at J, with 11 bases in the middle. Germline values: CDR1 SGHDN, CDR2 FVKESK. The CDR3 runs 13 residues. This CDR3 reads CASSQVLRMGYTF. CDR3 in DNA: TGTGCCAGCAGCCAAGTTCTCAGGATGGGCTACACCTTC. The variable domain in full, with the rest retrieved from reference TRBV14 and TRBJ1-2, is EAGVTQFPSHSVIEKGQTVTLRCDPISGHDNLYWYRRVMGKEIKFLLHFVKESKQDESGMPNNRFLAERTGGTYSTLKVQPAELEDSGVYFCASSQVLRMGYTFGSGTRLTVV.

The CDR3 protein is CASSPSGAPYNEQFF. The DNA for the CDR3 is TGTGCCAGCTCACCTAGCGGAGCCCCCTACAATGAGCAGTTCTTC. The chain is built from TRBV18 and TRBJ2-1; D might be TRBD2 (6 bases). The CDR3 is 15 residues long. CDR1 KGHSH and CDR2 LQKENI come from the germline V gene. V dropped 3 bases and J dropped 2 bases, with 11 bases sitting between them.

This chain connects TRBV5-6 to TRBJ1-2; TRBD1 might be the D (5 bases). This CDR3 is 11 amino acids long. V lost 4 bases and J lost 7, with 8 bases in between. The V gene's germline CDR1 is SGHDT and CDR2 YYEEEE. CDR3 residues: CASSAGFGYTF. The DNA for the CDR3 is TGTGCCAGCAGCGCAGGGTTTGGCTACACCTTC. Variable domain in full (rest from reference TRBV5-6 and TRBJ1-2): DAGVTQSPTHLIKTRGQQVTLRCSPKSGHDTVSWYQQALGQGPQFIFQYYEEEERQRGNFPDRFSGHQFPNYSSELNVNALLLGDSALYLCASSAGFGYTFGSGTRLTVV.

With regard to this clone: Other DNA sequences from this sample encode an identical CDR3 as well. The gene calls are TRBV2 and TRBJ2-7; possible D gene TRBD1, 6 bases. The germline gives CDR1 SNHLY, CDR2 FYNNEI. Trimming took off 3 bases at V and 0 bases at J, with 9 bases between the two ends. The CDR3 totals 14 residues. CDR3 in amino acids: CASSERGSSYEQYF. CDR3 nucleotide sequence: TGTGCCAGCAGTGAGAGGGGGTCCTCCTACGAGCAGTACTTC.

The chain uses TRBV7-8 and TRBJ1-5; no clear D gene. The CDR3 has 15 amino acids. Trimming took 0 bases from V and 0 from J, leaving 6 bases between them. Per germline, CDR1 SGHVS and CDR2 FQNEAQ. The CDR3 here is CASSLASRSNQPQHF. The DNA of the CDR3 is TGTGCCAGCAGCTTAGCGAGTCGTAGCAATCAGCCCCAGCATTTT.

A remark on this clone: At one end, the junction sequence differs from germline, possibly due to a read error. The genes are TRBV3-1 (or the pseudogene TRBV3-2) and TRBJ2-5; TRBD2 might be the D (6 bases). CDR1 and CDR2 from the germline V gene are LGHDT and YNNKEL (reference sequence). This CDR3 comprises 15 residues. The CDR3 DNA follows: TGTGCCAGCAGCCAAGGGTATGGGACTCCGTCGAGAGAGGACTTC. Protein: CASSQGYGTPSREDF.

This chain uses TRBV5-1 with TRBJ2-7; D remains ambiguous. Trimming removed 0 bases from V and 2 bases from J, with 12 bases in between. The CDR3 has 15 amino acids. CDR1 is SGHRS and CDR2 is YFSETQ in the germline V gene. CDR3 amino acids: CASSLAPQNTYEQYF. The DNA for the CDR3 is TGCGCCAGCAGCTTGGCGCCCCAGAATACCTACGAGCAGTACTTC.